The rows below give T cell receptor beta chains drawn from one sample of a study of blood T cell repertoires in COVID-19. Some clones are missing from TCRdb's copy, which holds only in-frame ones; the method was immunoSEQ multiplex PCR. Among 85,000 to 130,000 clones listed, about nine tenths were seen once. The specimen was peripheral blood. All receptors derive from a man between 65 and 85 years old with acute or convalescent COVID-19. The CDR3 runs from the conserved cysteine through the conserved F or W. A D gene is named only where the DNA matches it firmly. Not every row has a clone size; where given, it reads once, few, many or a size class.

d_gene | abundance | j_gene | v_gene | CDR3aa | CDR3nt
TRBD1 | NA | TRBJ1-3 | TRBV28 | CASRLQGAQGNTIYF | TGTGCCAGCAGGCTACAGGGGGCGCAAGGAAACACCATATATTTT
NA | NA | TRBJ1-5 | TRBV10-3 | CAISAGGGAGQPQHF | TGTGCCATCAGCGCCGGTGGGGGGGCCGGTCAGCCCCAGCATTTT
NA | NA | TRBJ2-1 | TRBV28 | CASSFTGGYNEQFF | TGTGCCAGCAGTTTCACCGGAGGTTACAATGAGCAGTTCTTC
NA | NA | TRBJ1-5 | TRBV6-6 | CASSRTALYQPQHF | TGTGCCAGCAGCCGGACAGCCTTATATCAGCCCCAGCATTTT
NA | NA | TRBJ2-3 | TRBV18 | CASSRAGTSTDTQYF | TGTGCCAGCTCACGTGCGGGGACCTCCACAGATACGCAGTATTTT
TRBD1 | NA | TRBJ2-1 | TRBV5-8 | CASSLVRTGVFF | TGTGCCAGCAGCTTGGTCCGGACAGGGGTCTTCTTC
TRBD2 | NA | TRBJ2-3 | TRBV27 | CASSLTGEGPADTQYF | TGTGCCAGCAGTTTAACGGGGGAGGGCCCTGCAGATACGCAGTATTTT
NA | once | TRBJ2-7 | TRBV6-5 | CASSSSDSYEQYF | TGTGCCAGCAGCTCCAGTGACTCCTACGAGCAGTACTTC
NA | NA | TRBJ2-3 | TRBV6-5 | CASRPLTRDTQYF | TGTGCCAGCAGGCCGCTGACTAGAGATACGCAGTATTTT
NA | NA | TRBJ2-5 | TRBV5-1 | CASSLAVPGETQYF | TGCGCCAGCAGCTTGGCCGTGCCCGGGGAGACCCAGTACTTC
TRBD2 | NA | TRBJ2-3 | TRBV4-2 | CASSQNRLAGDPYF | TGTGCCAGCAGCCAAAATCGACTAGCGGGGGACCCGTATTTT
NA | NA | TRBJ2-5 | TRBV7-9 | CASSLAGPKYF | TGTGCCAGCAGCTTAGCTGGGCCGAAGTACTTC
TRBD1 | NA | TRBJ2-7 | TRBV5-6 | CASSLVGQGGNEQYF | TGTGCCAGCAGCTTGGTGGGACAGGGGGGCAACGAGCAGTACTTC
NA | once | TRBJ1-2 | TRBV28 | CASSTTGRSYGYTF | TGTGCCAGCAGCACGACAGGCCGATCCTATGGCTACACCTTC
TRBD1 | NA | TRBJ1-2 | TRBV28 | CASSSPRQGSGYTF | TGTGCCAGCAGTTCACCCAGACAGGGCTCTGGCTACACCTTC
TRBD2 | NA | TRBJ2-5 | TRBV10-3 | CAISGGGQETQYF | TGTGCCATCAGTGGGGGGGGCCAAGAGACCCAGTACTTC
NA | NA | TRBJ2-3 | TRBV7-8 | CASSSGPGKGDTQYF | TGTGCCAGCAGCTCAGGTCCGGGGAAAGGAGATACGCAGTATTTT
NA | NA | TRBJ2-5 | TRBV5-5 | CASSIAGSQETQYF | TGTGCCAGCAGCATCGCAGGGTCCCAAGAGACCCAGTACTTC
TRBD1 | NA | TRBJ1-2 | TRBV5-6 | CASSFGRGRYTF | TGTGCCAGCAGCTTTGGCAGGGGGCGGTACACCTTC
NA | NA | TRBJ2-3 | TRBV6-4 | CASSDSHRPRDTQYF | TGTGCCAGCAGTGACTCCCACAGGCCCAGGGATACGCAGTATTTT
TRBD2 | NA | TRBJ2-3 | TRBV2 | CARQATSGMDTQYF | TGTGCCAGGCAAGCGACTAGCGGGATGGATACGCAGTATTTT
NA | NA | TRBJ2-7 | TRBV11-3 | CASSKTQVSSYEQYF | TGTGCCAGCAGCAAAACACAGGTCAGCTCCTACGAGCAGTACTTC
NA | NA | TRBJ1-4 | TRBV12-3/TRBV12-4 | CASSYREEKLFF | TGTGCCAGCAGTTACCGGGAGGAAAAACTGTTTTTT
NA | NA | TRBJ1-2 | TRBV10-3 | CAISEIQGRGGYTF | TGTGCCATCAGTGAGATACAGGGAAGAGGGGGCTACACCTTC
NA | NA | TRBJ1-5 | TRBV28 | CASRTMLSNQPQHF | TGTGCCAGCAGGACTATGCTGAGCAATCAGCCCCAGCATTTT
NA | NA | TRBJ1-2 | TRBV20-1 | CSASWQGLYGYTF | TGCAGTGCTAGTTGGCAGGGCCTCTATGGCTACACCTTC
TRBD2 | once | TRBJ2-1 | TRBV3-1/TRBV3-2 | CASSREGLYNEQFF | TGTGCCAGCAGCCGGGAGGGACTGTACAATGAGCAGTTCTTC
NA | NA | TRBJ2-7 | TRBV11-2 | CASSHMGLAAGEQYF | TGTGCCAGCAGCCATATGGGACTTGCCGCGGGCGAGCAGTACTTC
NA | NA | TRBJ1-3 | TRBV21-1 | CASSKMGPAAGNTIYF | TGTGCCAGCAGCAAAATGGGGCCCGCAGCTGGAAACACCATATATTTT
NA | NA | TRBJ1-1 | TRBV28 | CASSYRGRNTEAFF | TGTGCCAGCAGTTACCGCGGCAGGAACACTGAAGCTTTCTTT
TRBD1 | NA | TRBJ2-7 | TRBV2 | CASTTGGGSYEQYF | TGTGCCAGCACTACAGGGGGCGGGTCCTACGAGCAGTACTTC
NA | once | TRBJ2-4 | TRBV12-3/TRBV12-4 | CASSTLNIQYF | TGTGCCAGCAGTACATTAAACATTCAGTACTTC